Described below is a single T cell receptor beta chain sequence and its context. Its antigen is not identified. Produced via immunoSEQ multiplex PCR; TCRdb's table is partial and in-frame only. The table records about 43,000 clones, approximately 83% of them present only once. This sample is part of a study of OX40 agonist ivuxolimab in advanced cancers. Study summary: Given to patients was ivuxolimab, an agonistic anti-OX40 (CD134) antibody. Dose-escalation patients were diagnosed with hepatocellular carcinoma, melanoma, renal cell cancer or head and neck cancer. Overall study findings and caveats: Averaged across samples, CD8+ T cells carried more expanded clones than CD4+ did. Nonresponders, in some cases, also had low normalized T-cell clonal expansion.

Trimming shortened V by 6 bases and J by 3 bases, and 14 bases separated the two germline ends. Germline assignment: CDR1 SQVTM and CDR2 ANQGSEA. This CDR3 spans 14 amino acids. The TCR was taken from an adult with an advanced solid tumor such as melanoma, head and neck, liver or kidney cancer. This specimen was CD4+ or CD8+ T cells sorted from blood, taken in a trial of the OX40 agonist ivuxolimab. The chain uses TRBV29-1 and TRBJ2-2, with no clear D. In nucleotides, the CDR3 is TGCAGCGTCCCGTCGCCCTCCTACACCGGGGAGCTGTTTTTT. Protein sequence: CSVPSPSYTGELFF.